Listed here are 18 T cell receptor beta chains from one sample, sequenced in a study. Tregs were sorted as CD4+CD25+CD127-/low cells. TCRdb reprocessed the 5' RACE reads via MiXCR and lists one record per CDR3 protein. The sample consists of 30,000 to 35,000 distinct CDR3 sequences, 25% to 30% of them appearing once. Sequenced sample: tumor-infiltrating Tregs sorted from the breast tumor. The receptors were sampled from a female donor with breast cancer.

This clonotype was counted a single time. CDR3 coding DNA: TGCGCCAGCAGCTTGGCAGGATCCATGAACACTGAAGCTTTCTTT. This sequence encodes CASSLAGSMNTEAFF. The J gene is TRBJ1-1, the V gene TRBV5-1; D unresolved. The CDR3 is made up of 15 amino acids. Trimming took off 0 bases at V and 0 bases at J, with 9 bases between the two ends. Germline CDR1 SGHRS, CDR2 YFSETQ.

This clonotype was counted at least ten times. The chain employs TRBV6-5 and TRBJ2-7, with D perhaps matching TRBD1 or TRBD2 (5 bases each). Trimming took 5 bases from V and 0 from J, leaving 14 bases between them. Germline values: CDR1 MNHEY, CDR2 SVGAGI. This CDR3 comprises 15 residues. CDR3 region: CASSKTGTTSYEQYF. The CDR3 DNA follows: TGTGCCAGCAGTAAAACCGGGACGACCTCCTACGAGCAGTACTTC.

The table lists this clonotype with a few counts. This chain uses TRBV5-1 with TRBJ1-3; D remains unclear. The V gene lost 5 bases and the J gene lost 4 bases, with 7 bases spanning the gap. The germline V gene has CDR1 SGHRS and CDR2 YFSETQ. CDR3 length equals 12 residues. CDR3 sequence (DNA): TGCGCCAGCAGAGCCGAGGGAAACACCATATATTTT. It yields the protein CASRAEGNTIYF. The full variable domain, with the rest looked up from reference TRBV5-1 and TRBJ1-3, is KAGVTQTPRYLIKTRGQQVTLSCSPISGHRSVSWYQQTPGQGLQFLFEYFSETQRNKGNFPGRFSGRQFSNSRSEMNVSTLELGDSALYLCASRAEGNTIYFGEGSWLTVV.

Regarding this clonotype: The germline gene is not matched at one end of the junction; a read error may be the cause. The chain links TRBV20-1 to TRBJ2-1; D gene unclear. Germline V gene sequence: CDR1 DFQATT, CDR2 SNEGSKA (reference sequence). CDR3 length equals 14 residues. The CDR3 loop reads CSAQLELLFNKQFF. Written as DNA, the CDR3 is TGCAGTGCGCAACTTGAGTTGCTTTTCAATAAGCAGTTCTTC.

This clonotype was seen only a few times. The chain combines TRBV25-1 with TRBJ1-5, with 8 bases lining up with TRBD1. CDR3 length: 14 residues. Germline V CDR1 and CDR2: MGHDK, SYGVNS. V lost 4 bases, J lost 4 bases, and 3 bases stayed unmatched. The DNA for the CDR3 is TGTGCCAGCAGTGGACAGGGGCAAAATCAGCCCCAGCATTTT. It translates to CASSGQGQNQPQHF.

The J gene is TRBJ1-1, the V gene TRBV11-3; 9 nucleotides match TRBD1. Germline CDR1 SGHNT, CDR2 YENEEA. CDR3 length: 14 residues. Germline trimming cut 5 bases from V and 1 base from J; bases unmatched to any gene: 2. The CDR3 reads CASSGGQGNTEAFF. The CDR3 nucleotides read TGTGCCAGCAGCGGGGGACAGGGGAACACTGAAGCTTTCTTT.

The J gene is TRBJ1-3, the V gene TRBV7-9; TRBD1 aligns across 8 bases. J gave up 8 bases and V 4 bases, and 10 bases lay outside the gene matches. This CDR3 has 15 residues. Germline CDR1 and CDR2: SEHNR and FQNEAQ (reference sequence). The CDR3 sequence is CASSSQSQGADTIYF. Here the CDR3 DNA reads TGTGCCAGCAGCTCACAAAGTCAGGGGGCTGACACCATATATTTT.

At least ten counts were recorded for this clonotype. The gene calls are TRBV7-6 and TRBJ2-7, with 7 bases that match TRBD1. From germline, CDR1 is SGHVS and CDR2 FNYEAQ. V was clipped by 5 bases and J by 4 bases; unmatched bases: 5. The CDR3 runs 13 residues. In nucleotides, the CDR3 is TGTGCCAGCAGCCAAAGGGGGCGGTACGAGCAGTACTTC. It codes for CASSQRGRYEQYF.

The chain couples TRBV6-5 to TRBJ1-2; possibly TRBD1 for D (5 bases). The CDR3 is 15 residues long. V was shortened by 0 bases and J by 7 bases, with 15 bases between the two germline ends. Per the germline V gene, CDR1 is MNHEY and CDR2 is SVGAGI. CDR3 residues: CASSYSGVNPSGYTF. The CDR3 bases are TGTGCCAGCAGTTACTCAGGGGTTAACCCCAGTGGCTACACCTTC.

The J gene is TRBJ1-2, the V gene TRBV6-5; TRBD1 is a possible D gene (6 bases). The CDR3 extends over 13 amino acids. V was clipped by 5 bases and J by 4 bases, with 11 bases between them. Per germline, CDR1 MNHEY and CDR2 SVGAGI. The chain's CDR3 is CASSIGQIYGYTF. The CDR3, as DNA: TGTGCCAGCAGTATCGGACAGATCTATGGCTACACCTTC.

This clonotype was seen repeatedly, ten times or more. The CDR3 sequence: CASSEVLAKNIQYF. CDR3 bases: TGTGCCAGCAGTGAAGTCCTAGCCAAAAACATTCAGTACTTC. The V call is TRBV6-1, the J call TRBJ2-4; D gene unclear. V lost 1 base to trimming and J lost 0 bases, with 4 bases between them. In germline, CDR1 is MNHNS, CDR2 SASEGT. CDR3 length: 14 amino acids.

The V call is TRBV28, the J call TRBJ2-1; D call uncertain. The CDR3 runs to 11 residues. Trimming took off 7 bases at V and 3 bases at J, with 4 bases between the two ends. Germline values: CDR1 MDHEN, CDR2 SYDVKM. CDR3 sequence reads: CASTYYNEQFF. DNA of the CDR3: TGTGCCAGCACGTACTACAATGAGCAGTTCTTC.

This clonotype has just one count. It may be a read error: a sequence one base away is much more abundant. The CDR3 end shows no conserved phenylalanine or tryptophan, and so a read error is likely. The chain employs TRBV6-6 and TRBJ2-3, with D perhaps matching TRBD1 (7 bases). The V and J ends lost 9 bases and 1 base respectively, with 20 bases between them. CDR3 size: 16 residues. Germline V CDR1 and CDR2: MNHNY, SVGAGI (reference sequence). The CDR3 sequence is CASTSQGEEGTDTQYS. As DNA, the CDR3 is TGTGCCAGTACATCTCAGGGGGAGGAAGGCACAGATACGCAGTATTCT.

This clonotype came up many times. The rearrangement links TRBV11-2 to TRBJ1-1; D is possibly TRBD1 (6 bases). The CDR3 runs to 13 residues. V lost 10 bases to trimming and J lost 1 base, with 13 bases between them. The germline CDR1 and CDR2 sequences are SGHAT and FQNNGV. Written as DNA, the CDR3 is TGTGCCATCCAGGGGTCCCCGAACACTGAAGCTTTCTTT. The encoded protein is CAIQGSPNTEAFF.

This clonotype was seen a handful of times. CDR3 DNA: TGTGCCAGCTCTAGCCAGCGGGGTCACACAGATACGCAGTATTTT. Encoded protein: CASSSQRGHTDTQYF. This chain connects TRBV18 to TRBJ2-3; TRBD2 matches 7 bases. Germline V gene sequence: CDR1 KGHSH, CDR2 LQKENI. With V trimmed by 6 bases and J by 2 bases, 8 bases remained unmatched. The CDR3 runs to 15 residues.

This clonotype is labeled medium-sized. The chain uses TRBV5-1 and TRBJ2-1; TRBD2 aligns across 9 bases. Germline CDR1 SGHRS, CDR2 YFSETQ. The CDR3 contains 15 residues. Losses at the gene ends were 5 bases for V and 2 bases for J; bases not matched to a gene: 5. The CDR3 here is CASRDGTSTYNEQFF. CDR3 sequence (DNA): TGCGCCAGCAGGGATGGGACTAGCACCTACAATGAGCAGTTCTTC.

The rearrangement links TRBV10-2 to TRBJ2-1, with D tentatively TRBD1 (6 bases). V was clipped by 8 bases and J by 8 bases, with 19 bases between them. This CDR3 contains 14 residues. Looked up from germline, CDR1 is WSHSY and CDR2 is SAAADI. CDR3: CASCGTITIDEQFF. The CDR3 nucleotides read TGCGCCAGCTGTGGGACAATCACAATAGATGAGCAGTTCTTC.

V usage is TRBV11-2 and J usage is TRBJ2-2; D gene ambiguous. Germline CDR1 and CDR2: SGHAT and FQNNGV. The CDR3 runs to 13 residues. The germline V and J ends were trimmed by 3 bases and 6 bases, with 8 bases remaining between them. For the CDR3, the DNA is TGTGCCAGCAGCTTTTTTGCGGCCGGGGAGCTGTTTTTT. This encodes CASSFFAAGELFF. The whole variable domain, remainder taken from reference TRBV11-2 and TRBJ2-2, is EAGVAQSPRYKIIEKRQSVAFWCNPISGHATLYWYQQILGQGPKLLIQFQNNGVVDDSQLPKDRFSAERLKGVDSTLKIQPAKLEDSAVYLCASSFFAAGELFFGEGSRLTVL.